This T cell receptor beta chain comes out of a study of T cells in Graves' hyperthyroidism and ophthalmopathy (dated by TCRdb to about 2019). With respect to the entire study: Peripheral blood samples were taken at the time of initial diagnosis, prior to any treatment. A discovery cohort of about 96 patients, roughly 45 with Graves' ophthalmopathy and 55 to 65 with stable Graves' hyperthyroidism, was used to find distinguishing TCR V-J signatures. An independent validation cohort of under 20 hyperthyroidism patients and roughly 16 patients who later progressed to ophthalmopathy tested prospective prediction of ophthalmopathy. The roughly 94 discovery patients were randomly divided into training and test sets at a 7:3 ratio. The study also compared thyroid tissue and blood T-cell repertoires from more than 5 Graves' hyperthyroidism patients. Once sampling was done, hyperthyroidism patients were given methimazole at a starting dose of 30 mg daily, whereas ophthalmopathy patients were given high-dose intravenous methylprednisolone. The paper describes TCR Vbeta CDR3 sequencing of 135 peripheral blood samples, made up of about 40 ophthalmopathy patients, roughly 72 hyperthyroidism patients and 17 progressor patients. The investigation overall reported the following: No statistical method was used to fix the sample size in advance, and group allocation was not hidden from the investigators. In validation, progression to ophthalmopathy was predicted by the model with around 71% sensitivity and approximately 78% specificity, a median of roughly 6 months before onset. A 13 V-J signature model separated ophthalmopathy from stable hyperthyroidism, with 87.88% sensitivity and about 81% specificity in cross-validation and 80%/75% in testing. Most expanded thyroid clonotypes (frequency above 0.001) were also found in blood, which suggests that blood repertoires may mirror thyroid immune responses.

Taken from the germline V gene, the CDR1 and CDR2 loops are SGHTA and FQGTGA. V is clipped by 5 bases and J by 7 bases, and the sequence between their germline boundaries is 9 bases long. The CDR3, cysteine through phenylalanine, is 13 amino acids long. The DNA shown is the 39-base CDR3, in frame from base 1. Stable Graves' hyperthyroidism was defined as no progression to ophthalmopathy during 18 months of follow-up. The hyperthyroidism patients were between 18 and 65 years old and newly diagnosed, with a disease duration of less than 2 months. Any patient with an uncontrolled infection, another autoimmune disease, pregnancy or lactation was excluded. Diagnoses were established on the basis of clinical symptoms, serum thyroxine and TRAb, thyroid ultrasound, and orbital computed tomography. PBMCs were separated from roughly 9.6 ml of fresh peripheral blood using Ficoll-Paque density gradient centrifugation. Total RNA was extracted with Trizol reagent, and quality was checked on an Agilent 2100 Bioanalyzer.

Points on this clonotype: Its antigen is still unknown. Base qualities are not recorded, but no much larger clone differs from it by a single base.

The TCR beta CDR3 regions were amplified from the RNA transcripts. For the first round of RT-PCR on the TCR CDR3, the HTBI primer set was used together with the Qiagen OneStep RT-PCR kit. The libraries were constructed in a second round of multiplex PCR and then size-selected and purified. Libraries were sequenced paired-end with 100 bp reads on an Illumina HiSeq2000. On the authors' methods: SOAPnuke was used to process the raw data, removing reads that contained adapters or uncalled bases, had a mean Phred below 15, or lacked an exact match to the constant primer or identifier. High-quality paired reads were merged using COPE v1.2.5, and each unique nucleotide sequence was defined as a clonotype. MiTCR v1.1 was used to align the clonotypes against IMGT TRBV, TRBD and TRBJ reference segments. The analysis included only V-J combinations with a frequency above 0.0001, which together covered around 99% of the repertoires. A TCS score was defined as the ratio of F50 (clonal expansion) to E x V (chaos), with BLOSUM62-based TCRdist applied between CDR3 peptides within each V-J. Welch's t-statistics and random forest reduced 450 to 600 V-J features to around 14, which were used in a naive Bayes classifier (R e1071). Thyroid-blood repertoire similarity was quantified with the Morisita-Horn index. TCRdb reanalyzed the raw reads on its own, using fastp at Q25 for trimming and MiXCR for clone calling, and kept in-frame beta chains. Here each entry gathers all rows of one CDR3 protein and keeps the most common genes and DNA. TCRdb's processing, not the authors', yielded these V and J calls. Within this sample are 700,000 to 850,000 distinct CDR3 sequences, with about a third of them counted one time only. The top ten clonotypes cover less than 35% of the sample.

The sample consisted of blood. The chain is encoded by TRBV7-3 joined to TRBJ1-6, with the D gene too uncertain to name. The TCR was taken from a woman aged 40 to 50 with Graves' hyperthyroidism. The CDR3 here reads CASSPTRNSPLHF. Read as DNA, the sequence is TGTGCCAGCAGCCCTACTAGAAATTCACCCCTCCACTTT.